This T cell receptor beta chain emerged from a study of cytomegalovirus exposure and HLA in healthy donors. Study overall: HLA-typed donors were the source of around 80 million unique TCRs, which an early data release held.

Germline assignment: CDR1 SGHTA and CDR2 FQGNSA. The CDR3 consists of 11 residues. V was cut by 8 bases and J by 7 bases, with 9 bases left in between. In regard to this clone: Its antigen is not identified.

The PCR employed 60 Vbeta primers together with 13 Jbeta primers. Data came from immunoSEQ multiplex PCR; TCRdb stores just in-frame clones and leaves some out. The sample features about 74,000 clones, with 7.5% in its top ten. Study results and limitations: Sequencing depth roughly uniform across donors was assumed in presence/absence analyses. Among the most significant clusters, several appeared linked to common viral pathogens in a later analysis. Reports described diagnosis of cytomegalovirus status by the classifier as highly specific and sensitive.

Sequencing was done on a sample of PBMCs. V usage is TRBV7-2 and J usage is TRBJ2-1; D gene ambiguous. The TCR originated in a female donor in good health and CMV-seropositive. The CDR3 is CASAMVNEQFF. The CDR3 nucleotides are TGTGCCAGCGCGATGGTGAATGAGCAGTTCTTC.